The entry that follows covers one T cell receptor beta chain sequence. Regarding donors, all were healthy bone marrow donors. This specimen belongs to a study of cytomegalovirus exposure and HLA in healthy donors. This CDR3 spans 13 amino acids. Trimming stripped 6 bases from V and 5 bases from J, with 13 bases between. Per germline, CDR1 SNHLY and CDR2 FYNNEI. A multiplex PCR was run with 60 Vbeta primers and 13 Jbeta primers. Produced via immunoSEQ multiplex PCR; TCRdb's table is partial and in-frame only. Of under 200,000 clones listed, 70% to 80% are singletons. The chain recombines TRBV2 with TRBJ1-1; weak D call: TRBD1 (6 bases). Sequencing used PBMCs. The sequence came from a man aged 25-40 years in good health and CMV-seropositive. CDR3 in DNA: TGTGCCAGCAGGAACAGGGTGGGGACTGAAGCTTTCTTT. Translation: CASRNRVGTEAFF.